The rows below give T cell receptor beta chains drawn from one sample of a study of T cell changes during pregnancy in multiple sclerosis. Data came from immunoSEQ multiplex PCR; TCRdb stores just in-frame clones and leaves some out. The data show approximately 63,000 clones, with 75% to 95% seen just once and roughly 2% held by the top ten. The sample consisted of peripheral blood, taken in the third trimester of pregnancy. These TCRs come from a female donor in good health, enrolled as a control in a pregnancy study. CDR3s include the opening cysteine and the closing phenylalanine or tryptophan. D genes are given only for firm matches. Clone size is given for some rows only: seen once, a few or many times, or a class if the clone is expanded.

>.|TRBV7-9|TRBJ2-5|.
TGTGCCAGCAGCTCCCACGGGAGACAAGAGACCCAGTACTTC
CASSSHGRQETQYF
>TRBD1|TRBV5-4|TRBJ2-5|.
TGTGCCAGCAGCTTGTATGCCGGGACAGGGGCAGAGACCCAGTACTTC
CASSLYAGTGAETQYF
>.|TRBV27|TRBJ1-1|.
TGTGCCAGCAGTTTACAGGGATTAGGTGATGACACTGAAGCTTTCTTT
CASSLQGLGDDTEAFF
>.|TRBV9|TRBJ1-5|.
TGTGCCAGCAGCACAAGACCCAGGGTTCAGCCCCAGCATTTT
CASSTRPRVQPQHF
>TRBD2|TRBV6-1|TRBJ2-1|.
TGTGCCAGCAGTGGCAGGACTAGCGGGAGGGACTACAATGAGCAGTTCTTC
CASSGRTSGRDYNEQFF
>TRBD1|TRBV18|TRBJ2-2|.
TGTGCCAGCTCACCACGGGGACAGACCATGAACACCGGGGAGCTGTTTTTT
CASSPRGQTMNTGELFF
>.|TRBV18|TRBJ1-5|.
TGTGCCAGCTCACCATCAGGGGGCAATCAGCCCCAGCATTTT
CASSPSGGNQPQHF
>TRBD2|TRBV10-3|TRBJ2-2|few
TGTGCCACCCAAACTAGCGGGACAAACACCGGGGAGCTGTTTTTT
CATQTSGTNTGELFF
>.|TRBV28|TRBJ2-7|.
TGTGCCAGCAGTGTTGGGGCTCCCTACGAGCAGTACTTC
CASSVGAPYEQYF
>.|TRBV5-6|TRBJ2-2|.
TGTGCCAGCAGCTTGTATAGGGGAACCGGGGAGCTGTTTTTT
CASSLYRGTGELFF
>.|TRBV30|TRBJ1-6|.
TGTGCCTGGAGTTCGAATTCACCCCTCCACTTT
CAWSSNSPLHF
>.|TRBV18|TRBJ1-5|.
TGTGCCAGCTCACCAGATCCAGGGAGCAATCAGCCCCAGCATTTT
CASSPDPGSNQPQHF
>.|TRBV6-6|TRBJ2-3|.
TGTGCCAGTGGGGAGAGCACAGATACGCAGTATTTT
CASGESTDTQYF
>.|TRBV19|TRBJ2-7|.
TGTGCCAGTAGTCGGACTTTATATTCCTACGAGCAGTACTTC
CASSRTLYSYEQYF
>.|TRBV6-1|TRBJ1-4|.
TGTGCCAGCAGTGAAGCATGGGGCACGTATAATGAAAAACTGTTTTTT
CASSEAWGTYNEKLFF
>TRBD2|TRBV7-6|TRBJ2-4|few
TGTGCCAGCAGCTTAGGGACTAGCGGGGGGGGAAACATTCAGTACTTC
CASSLGTSGGGNIQYF
>.|TRBV15|TRBJ1-1|.
TGTGCCACCGCCAACAGGGAGCTTAACACTGAAGCTTTCTTT
CATANRELNTEAFF
>.|TRBV18|TRBJ1-1|.
TGTGCCAGCTCACCATCGGAGGGGCGGACTGAAGCTTTCTTT
CASSPSEGRTEAFF
>.|TRBV4-1|TRBJ1-2|.
TGCGCCAGCAGCCCGGACAGAAGTGCTAACTATGGCTACACCTTC
CASSPDRSANYGYTF
>.|TRBV27|TRBJ1-6|.
TGTGCCAGCAAGAGGGGGAATTCACCCCTCCACTTT
CASKRGNSPLHF
>.|TRBV18|TRBJ2-7|.
TGTGCCAGCTCACCACCCTTCAAGGCGGACGAGCAGTACTTC
CASSPPFKADEQYF
>.|TRBV11-2|TRBJ1-1|.
TGTGCCAGCAGCCTAGGATTGAACGCGGGGACTGAAGCTTTCTTT
CASSLGLNAGTEAFF
>TRBD1|TRBV6-5|TRBJ2-7|.
TGTGCCAGCAGTCGGGACAGGACCTACGAGCAGTACTTC
CASSRDRTYEQYF
>TRBD1|TRBV6-1|TRBJ1-3|.
TGTGCCAGCAGTGAATCGGACAGGGCCTCTGGAAACACCATATATTTT
CASSESDRASGNTIYF
>TRBD1|TRBV10-3|TRBJ1-1|.
TGTGCCATCAAAGGGACAGCTCAAAACACTGAAGCTTTCTTT
CAIKGTAQNTEAFF
>.|TRBV20-1|TRBJ1-1|.
TGCAGTGCTAGAAGCGGGGAAGCTTTCTTT
CSARSGEAFF
>.|TRBV28|TRBJ2-3|.
TGTGCCAGCTGGGGGGACTCTCCCACAGATACGCAGTATTTT
CASWGDSPTDTQYF
>TRBD1|TRBV5-1|TRBJ1-3|.
TGCGCCAGCAGCGGGACAGGGGCAGGAAACACCATATATTTT
CASSGTGAGNTIYF
>.|TRBV18|TRBJ2-1|.
TGTGCCAGCTCACCAGGTACGGGAGTTTCCTACAATGAGCAGTTCTTC
CASSPGTGVSYNEQFF
>.|TRBV29-1|TRBJ2-1|.
TGCAGCGTAGGGGGACCCTACAATGAGCAGTTCTTC
CSVGGPYNEQFF
>.|TRBV2|TRBJ1-1|.
TGTGCCAGCACCCCTCAGGGCGCTGAAGCTTTCTTT
CASTPQGAEAFF
>.|TRBV5-5|TRBJ1-5|.
TGTGCCAGCAGCCCTGGGGAGAGCAATCAGCCCCAGCATTTT
CASSPGESNQPQHF
>.|TRBV7-2|TRBJ1-2|.
TGTGCCAGCAGCTCAGACAGTTATGGCTACACCTTC
CASSSDSYGYTF
>TRBD1|TRBV27|TRBJ2-7|.
TGTGCCAGCAGTTCCCGACTCCCAGGACAGGGTTCCTACGAGCAGTACTTC
CASSSRLPGQGSYEQYF
>.|TRBV1|TRBJ2-3|.
TGCACCAGCAGACCTGCCGCCTCTCGGTTCTGGGCTACTAGCACAGATACGCAGTATTTT
CTSRPAASRFWATSTDTQYF
>TRBD1|TRBV7-9|TRBJ2-5|.
TGTGCCAGCAGCTCCGGGACAGGGTGGGAGACCCAGTACTTC
CASSSGTGWETQYF
>.|TRBV7-9|TRBJ2-3|.
TGTGCCAGCAGCTTAGAACACGCGGCAGATACGCAGTATTTT
CASSLEHAADTQYF
>.|TRBV7-3|TRBJ2-7|few
TGTGCCAGCAGCCCATCACCGGGCTACGAGCAGTACTTC
CASSPSPGYEQYF
>.|TRBV19|TRBJ2-7|.
TGTGCCAGTAGTATAGGAGTAGCCAGGGGACACGAGCAGTACTTC
CASSIGVARGHEQYF
>TRBD1|TRBV28|TRBJ2-7|.
TGTGCCAGCAAAACCGGGACAGGGACATACTACGAGCAGTACTTC
CASKTGTGTYYEQYF
>.|TRBV12-1|TRBJ2-1|once
TGTGCCAGCACCCGGACTTTACCCCGTTACAATGAGCAGTTCTTC
CASTRTLPRYNEQFF
>.|TRBV7-7|TRBJ2-1|.
TGTGCTAGCAGCTTAGCGCTAGGGACTCACAATGAGCAGTTCTTC
CASSLALGTHNEQFF
>TRBD1|TRBV7-9|TRBJ2-2|.
TGTGCCAGCAGCCATAGGACAGGGCGGGACACCGGGGAGCTGTTTTTT
CASSHRTGRDTGELFF
>TRBD1|TRBV19|TRBJ1-2|.
TGTGCCAGTAGTACTGGGACAGGGAATTCCTATGGCTACACCTTC
CASSTGTGNSYGYTF
>TRBD2|TRBV7-9|TRBJ2-7|.
TGTGCCAGCAAAAGCGGGGGCCCCTCTTACGAGCAGTACTTC
CASKSGGPSYEQYF